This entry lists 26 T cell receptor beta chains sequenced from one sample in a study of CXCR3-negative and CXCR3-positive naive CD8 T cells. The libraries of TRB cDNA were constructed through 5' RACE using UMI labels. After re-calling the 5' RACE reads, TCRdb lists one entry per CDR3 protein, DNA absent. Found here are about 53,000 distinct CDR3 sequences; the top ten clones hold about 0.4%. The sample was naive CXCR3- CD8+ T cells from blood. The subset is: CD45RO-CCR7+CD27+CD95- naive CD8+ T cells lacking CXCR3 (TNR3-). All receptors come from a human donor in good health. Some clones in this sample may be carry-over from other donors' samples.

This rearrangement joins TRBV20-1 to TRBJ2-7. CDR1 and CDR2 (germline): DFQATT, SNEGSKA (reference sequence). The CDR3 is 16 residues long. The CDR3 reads CSASTSDATFTYEQYF.

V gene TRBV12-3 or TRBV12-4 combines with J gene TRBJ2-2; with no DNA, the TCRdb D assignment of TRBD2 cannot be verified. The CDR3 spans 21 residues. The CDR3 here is CASSSPQGGTSGRALDGELFF.

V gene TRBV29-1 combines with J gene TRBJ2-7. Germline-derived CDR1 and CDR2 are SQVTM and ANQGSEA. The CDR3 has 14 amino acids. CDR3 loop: CSVEGASSDYEQYF.

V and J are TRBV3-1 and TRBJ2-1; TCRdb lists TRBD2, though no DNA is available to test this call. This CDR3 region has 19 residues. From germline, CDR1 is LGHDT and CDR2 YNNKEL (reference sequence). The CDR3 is CASRPSPGLAGGSYNEQFF.

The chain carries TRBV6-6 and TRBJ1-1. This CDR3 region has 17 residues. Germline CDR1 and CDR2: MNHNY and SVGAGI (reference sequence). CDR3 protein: CASSSLPGPRKNTEAFF.

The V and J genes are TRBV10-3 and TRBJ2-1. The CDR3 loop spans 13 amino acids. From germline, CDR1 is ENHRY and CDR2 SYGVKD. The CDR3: CATQVDSYNEQFF.

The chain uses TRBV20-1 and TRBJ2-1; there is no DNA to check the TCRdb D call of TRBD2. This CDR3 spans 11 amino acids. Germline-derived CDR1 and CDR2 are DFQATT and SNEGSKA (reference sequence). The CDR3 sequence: CSARGSDEQFF.

The CDR3 sequence is CASSLPGRGSSYEQYF. This chain links TRBV7-9 with TRBJ2-7; with no DNA, the TCRdb D assignment of TRBD1 cannot be verified. The CDR3 covers 16 residues. CDR1 and CDR2 (germline): SEHNR, FQNEAQ (reference sequence).

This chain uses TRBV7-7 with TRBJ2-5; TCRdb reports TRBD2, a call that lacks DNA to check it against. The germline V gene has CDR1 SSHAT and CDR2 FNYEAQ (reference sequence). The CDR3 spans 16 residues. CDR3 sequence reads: CASSLGLAAIQETQYF.

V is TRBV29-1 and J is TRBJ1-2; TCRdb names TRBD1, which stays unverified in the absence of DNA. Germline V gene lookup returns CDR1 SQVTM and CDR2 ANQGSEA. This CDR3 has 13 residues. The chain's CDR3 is CSVVGKVNYGYTF.

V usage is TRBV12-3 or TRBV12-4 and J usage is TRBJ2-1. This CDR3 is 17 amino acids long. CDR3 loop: CASTSDRRHGTYNEQFF.

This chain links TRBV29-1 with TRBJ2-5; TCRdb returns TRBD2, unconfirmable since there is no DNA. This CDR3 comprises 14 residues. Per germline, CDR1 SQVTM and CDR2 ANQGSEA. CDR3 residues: CSAGGGEIQETQYF.

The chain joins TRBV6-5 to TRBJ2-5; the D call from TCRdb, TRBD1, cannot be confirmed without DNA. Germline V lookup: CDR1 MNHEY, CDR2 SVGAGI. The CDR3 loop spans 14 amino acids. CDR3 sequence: CASWRQGARETQYF.

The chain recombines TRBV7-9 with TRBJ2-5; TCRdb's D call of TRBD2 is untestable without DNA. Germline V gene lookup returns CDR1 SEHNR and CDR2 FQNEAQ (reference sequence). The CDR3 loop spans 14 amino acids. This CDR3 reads CANSLEGNEETQYF.

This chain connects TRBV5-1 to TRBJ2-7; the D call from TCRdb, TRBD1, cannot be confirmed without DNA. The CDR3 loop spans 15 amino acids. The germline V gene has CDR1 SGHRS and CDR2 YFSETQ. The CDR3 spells CASSLVGDAKVEQYF.

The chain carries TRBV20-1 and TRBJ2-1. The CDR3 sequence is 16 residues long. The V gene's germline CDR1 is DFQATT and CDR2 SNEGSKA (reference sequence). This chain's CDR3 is CSARDGVRSSYNEQFF.

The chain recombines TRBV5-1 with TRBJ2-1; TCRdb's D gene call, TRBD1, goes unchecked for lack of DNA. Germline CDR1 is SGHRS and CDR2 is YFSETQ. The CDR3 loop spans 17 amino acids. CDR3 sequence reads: CASSLAGGSFSYNEQFF.

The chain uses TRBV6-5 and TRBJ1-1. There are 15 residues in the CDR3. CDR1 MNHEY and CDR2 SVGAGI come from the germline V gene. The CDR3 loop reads CASSYGTRGNTEAFF.

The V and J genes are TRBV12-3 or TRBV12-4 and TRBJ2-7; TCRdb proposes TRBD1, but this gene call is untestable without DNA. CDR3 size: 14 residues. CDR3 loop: CASSFPPRIYEQYF.

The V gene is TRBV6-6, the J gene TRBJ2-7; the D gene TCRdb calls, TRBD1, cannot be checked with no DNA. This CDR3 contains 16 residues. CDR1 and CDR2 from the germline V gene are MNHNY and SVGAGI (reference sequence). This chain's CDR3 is CASSYSPGLGSYEQYF.

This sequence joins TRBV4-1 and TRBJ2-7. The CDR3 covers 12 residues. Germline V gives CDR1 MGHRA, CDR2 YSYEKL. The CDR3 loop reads CASSHNTLEQYF.

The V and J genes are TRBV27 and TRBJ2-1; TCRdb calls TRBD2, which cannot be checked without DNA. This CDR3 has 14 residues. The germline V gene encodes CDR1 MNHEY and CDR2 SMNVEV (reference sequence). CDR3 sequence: CASLAGGPYNEQFF.

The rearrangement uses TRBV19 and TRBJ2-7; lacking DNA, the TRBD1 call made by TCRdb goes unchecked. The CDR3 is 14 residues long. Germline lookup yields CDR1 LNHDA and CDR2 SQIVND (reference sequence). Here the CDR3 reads CASSLARGIYEQYF.

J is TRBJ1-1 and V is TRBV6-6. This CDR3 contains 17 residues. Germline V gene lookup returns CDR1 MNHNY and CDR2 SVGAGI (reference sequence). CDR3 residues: CASSYSNAGQGRAEAFF.

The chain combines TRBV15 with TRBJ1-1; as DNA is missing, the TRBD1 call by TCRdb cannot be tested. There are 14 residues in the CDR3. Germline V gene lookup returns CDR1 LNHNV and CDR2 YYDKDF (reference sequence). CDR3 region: CATSGGSLRAEAFF.

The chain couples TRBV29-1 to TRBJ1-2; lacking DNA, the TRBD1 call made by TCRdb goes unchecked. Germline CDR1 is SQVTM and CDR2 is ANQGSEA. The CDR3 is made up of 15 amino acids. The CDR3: CSVDPTTGLDYGYTF. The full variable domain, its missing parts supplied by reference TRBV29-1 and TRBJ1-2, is SAVISQKPSRDICQRGTSLTIQCQVDSQVTMMFWYRQQPGQSLTLIATANQGSEATYESGFVIDKFPISRPNLTFSTLTVSNMSPEDSSIYLCSVDPTTGLDYGYTFGSGTRLTVV.